These 24 T cell receptor beta chains were all obtained from the same sample, sequenced in a study of PD-L1 blockade in urothelial cancer. Time point denoted: pretreatment peripheral blood. Profiling relied on immunoSEQ multiplex PCR, and the TCRdb table lists in-frame clones only, not all of them. The profile shows tens of thousands of clones, 85% of them singletons. The input for sequencing was PBMCs, taken around atezolizumab (anti-PD-L1) treatment. The receptors derive from a man in his 70s with urothelial cancer.

This clone was seen a single time. The chain joins TRBV29-1 to TRBJ2-1; 9 nucleotides line up with TRBD1. V was pared by 5 bases and J by 6 bases, with 5 bases of the junction left unmatched. CDR1 SQVTM and CDR2 ANQGSEA come from the germline V gene. The CDR3 has 13 residues. The CDR3 region is CSVWTGDRNEQFF. The CDR3 nucleotides read TGCAGCGTTTGGACAGGGGATCGCAATGAGCAGTTCTTC.

This chain joins TRBV6-1 and TRBJ2-4, with TRBD1 identical over 8 bases. The CDR3 totals 13 residues. V lost 6 bases and J lost 9; bases outside the gene matches: 7. CDR1 MNHNS and CDR2 SASEGT come from the germline V gene. CDR3 protein: CASSLGQGGIQYF. CDR3 in DNA: TGTGCCAGCAGCCTCGGACAGGGCGGCATTCAGTACTTC.

This clone was seen a few times. The chain is built from TRBV6-1 and TRBJ2-1, with 10 bases matching TRBD2. CDR3 length: 15 amino acids. In germline, CDR1 is MNHNS, CDR2 SASEGT. V gave up 4 bases and J gave up 12 bases; unmatched junction bases: 12. In nucleotides, the CDR3 is TGTGCCAGCAGTGCCACTAGCGGGGACAGCAGGGGGCAGTTCTTC. Amino acid sequence: CASSATSGDSRGQFF.

The chain joins TRBV2 to TRBJ1-4; 7 positions match TRBD1. The CDR3 loop spans 14 amino acids. V lost 5 bases, J lost 4 bases, and 4 bases stayed unmatched. CDR1 is SNHLY and CDR2 is FYNNEI in the germline V gene. This CDR3 reads CASSFRQGNEKLFF. The CDR3 nucleotides read TGTGCCAGCAGTTTTAGACAGGGTAATGAAAAACTGTTTTTT.

This sequence joins TRBV25-1 and TRBJ1-3; 7 nucleotides align to TRBD1. CDR1 is MGHDK, CDR2 SYGVNS, per germline. This CDR3 has 15 residues. V shed 1 base and J 2 bases; nucleotides not matched to a gene: 2. DNA of the CDR3: TGTGCCAGCAGTGAATCCGGGACAGCTGGAAACACCATATATTTT. It yields the protein CASSESGTAGNTIYF.

The chain recombines TRBV11-2 with TRBJ2-1, with TRBD2 as a possible D gene (6 bases). The V end lost 1 base, the J end lost 7 bases, and 14 bases lay between the germline ends. Germline CDR1 and CDR2: SGHAT and FQNNGV. This CDR3 has 15 amino acids. The CDR3 spells CASSLGGAAGNEQFF. The CDR3 region has the DNA TGTGCCAGCAGCTTAGGGGGCGCGGCGGGGAATGAGCAGTTCTTC. Full variable domain (outside the CDR3, taken from reference TRBV11-2 and TRBJ2-1): EAGVAQSPRYKIIEKRQSVAFWCNPISGHATLYWYQQILGQGPKLLIQFQNNGVVDDSQLPKDRFSAERLKGVDSTLKIQPAKLEDSAVYLCASSLGGAAGNEQFFGPGTRLTVL.

The chain is built from TRBV5-6 and TRBJ1-1; TRBD1 is a possible D gene (5 bases). Germline V gene lookup returns CDR1 SGHDT and CDR2 YYEEEE. The CDR3 is 15 amino acids. The V and J ends lost 0 bases and 3 bases respectively, with 12 bases between them. DNA of the CDR3: TGTGCCAGCAGCTTGGTCGCGCAGGGCTACACTGAAGCTTTCTTT. Translation: CASSLVAQGYTEAFF.

The J gene is TRBJ2-7, the V gene TRBV5-1; 10 bases fit TRBD2. This CDR3 has 16 residues. In germline, CDR1 is SGHRS, CDR2 YFSETQ. Trimming took 4 bases from V and 4 from J; bases not matched to a gene: 11. CDR3 amino acids: CASSPESGRGGYEQYF. The CDR3, as DNA: TGCGCCAGCAGCCCCGAAAGCGGGAGGGGAGGGTACGAGCAGTACTTC. Using reference TRBV5-1 and TRBJ2-7 for the parts outside the CDR3, the full variable domain is KAGVTQTPRYLIKTRGQQVTLSCSPISGHRSVSWYQQTPGQGLQFLFEYFSETQRNKGNFPGRFSGRQFSNSRSEMNVSTLELGDSALYLCASSPESGRGGYEQYFGPGTRLTVT.

The rearrangement links TRBV2 to TRBJ1-1, with 12 bases that match TRBD1. The CDR3 loop spans 14 amino acids. The germline gives CDR1 SNHLY, CDR2 FYNNEI. With 7 bases clipped from V and 4 bases from J, the junction kept 4 bases outside the gene matches. Here the CDR3 reads CASNRDRGLTEAFF. The CDR3, as DNA: TGTGCCAGCAACCGGGACAGGGGGCTCACTGAAGCTTTCTTT. Full variable domain (missing parts from reference TRBV2 and TRBJ1-1): EPEVTQTPSHQVTQMGQEVILRCVPISNHLYFYWYRQILGQKVEFLVSFYNNEISEKSEIFDDQFSVERPDGSNFTLKIRSTKLEDSAMYFCASNRDRGLTEAFFGQGTRLTVV.

The V call is TRBV18, the J call TRBJ2-1, with TRBD2 matching over 12 bases. The V segment lost 1 base and the J segment 0 bases; nucleotides outside the gene matches: 4. This CDR3 contains 18 residues. Germline assignment: CDR1 KGHSH and CDR2 LQKENI. The CDR3 region has the DNA TGTGCCAGCTCACCACGGACTAGCGGGGTGATCTCCTACAATGAGCAGTTCTTC. It translates to CASSPRTSGVISYNEQFF. The full variable domain, completed using reference TRBV18 and TRBJ2-1, is NAGVMQNPRHLVRRRGQEARLRCSPMKGHSHVYWYRQLPEEGLKFMVYLQKENIIDESGMPKERFSAEFPKEGPSILRIQQVVRGDSAAYFCASSPRTSGVISYNEQFFGPGTRLTVL.

This chain links TRBV5-8 with TRBJ2-1; TRBD2 aligns across 10 bases. The CDR3 is made up of 15 amino acids. The V segment lost 4 bases and the J segment 9 bases; nucleotides outside the gene matches: 10. Germline V gene sequence: CDR1 SGHTS, CDR2 YDEGEE. CDR3 residues: CASSSSGTSAGEQFF. The CDR3 DNA is TGTGCCAGCAGCAGTTCCGGGACTAGCGCGGGTGAGCAGTTCTTC. The full variable domain, with the rest looked up from reference TRBV5-8 and TRBJ2-1, is EAGVTQSPTHLIKTRGQQATLRCSPISGHTSVYWYQQALGLGLQFLLWYDEGEERNRGNFPPRFSGRQFPNYSSELNVNALELEDSALYLCASSSSGTSAGEQFFGPGTRLTVL.

The chain joins TRBV7-2 to TRBJ2-7; 13 bases match TRBD2. V shed 6 bases and J 7 bases; nucleotides not matched to a gene: 9. CDR1 is SGHTA, CDR2 FQGNSA, per germline. The CDR3 loop spans 15 amino acids. The CDR3 sequence: CASRLAGGPTREQYF. The CDR3 DNA reads TGTGCCAGCAGACTAGCGGGAGGGCCGACGAGGGAGCAGTACTTC.

The chain couples TRBV5-8 to TRBJ2-7; D may be TRBD1 (6 bases). The germline V gene has CDR1 SGHTS and CDR2 YDEGEE. The V end was cut by 4 bases, the J end by 3 bases, with 17 bases between. The CDR3 sequence is 15 residues long. The CDR3: CASSPLGALLYEQYF. CDR3 coding DNA: TGTGCCAGCAGCCCGCTGGGGGCTCTCCTCTACGAGCAGTACTTC. Based on the CDR3 plus reference TRBV5-8 and TRBJ2-7, the full variable domain is EAGVTQSPTHLIKTRGQQATLRCSPISGHTSVYWYQQALGLGLQFLLWYDEGEERNRGNFPPRFSGRQFPNYSSELNVNALELEDSALYLCASSPLGALLYEQYFGPGTRLTVT.

The chain links TRBV18 to TRBJ2-2; the D is unclear. V lost 4 bases and J 4 bases, leaving 16 bases between the germline ends. The CDR3 is 16 residues long. Germline V gene lookup returns CDR1 KGHSH and CDR2 LQKENI. CDR3 nucleotide sequence: TGTGCCAGCTCACTCCCGCCCCCGTCAGGCACCGGGGAGCTGTTTTTT. Translation: CASSLPPPSGTGELFF.

V and J are TRBV29-1 and TRBJ2-1; TRBD2 agrees at 16 bases. The J segment lost 9 bases and the V segment lost 5 bases, leaving 16 bases of the junction unmatched. CDR3 size: 18 residues. Per the germline V gene, CDR1 is SQVTM and CDR2 is ANQGSEA. CDR3 protein: CSVTMGGLAGGPSGEQFF. In nucleotides, the CDR3 is TGCAGCGTTACGATGGGGGGACTAGCGGGAGGGCCTAGTGGTGAGCAGTTCTTC.

Only one count was recorded for this clone. The V gene is TRBV6-1, the J gene TRBJ1-1; D unclear. This CDR3 is built from 13 residues. The ends were cut back, 6 bases at V and 2 bases at J, with 10 bases in the middle. Germline CDR1 reads MNHNS; CDR2 reads SASEGT. The CDR3 nucleotides are TGTGCCAGCAGAAGACAAACCAACACTGAAGCTTTCTTT. The encoded protein is CASRRQTNTEAFF.

The chain is built from TRBV27 and TRBJ1-2; a weak D match, TRBD1 (5 bases). CDR1 and CDR2 from the germline V gene are MNHEY and SMNVEV (reference sequence). The V and J ends lost 10 bases and 2 bases respectively, with 14 bases between them. There are 13 residues in the CDR3. The CDR3 DNA reads as TGTGCCACCTCGACAGATCCCAACTATGGCTACACCTTC. Translating it yields CATSTDPNYGYTF.

The chain employs TRBV15 and TRBJ1-2; possibly TRBD1 for D (6 bases). The CDR3 consists of 17 residues. Trimming took off 8 bases at V and 4 bases at J, with 26 bases between the two ends. Germline V CDR1 and CDR2: LNHNV, YYDKDF (reference sequence). CDR3 protein: CATWGHETGNGIYGYTF. In DNA, the CDR3 is TGTGCCACCTGGGGGCACGAAACAGGCAATGGGATCTATGGCTACACCTTC.

The chain carries TRBV6-1 and TRBJ2-3; weak D call: TRBD2 (5 bases). This CDR3 is built from 12 residues. Trimming removed 7 bases from V and 14 bases from J, with 19 bases in between. Germline CDR1 and CDR2: MNHNS and SASEGT. The CDR3 sequence is CASTPEGRYAYF. The DNA of the CDR3 is TGTGCCAGCACCCCCGAGGGCAGATACGCGTATTTT.

The chain recombines TRBV6-5 with TRBJ2-1; 7 nucleotides match TRBD1. From germline, CDR1 is MNHEY and CDR2 SVGAGI. Trimming cost V 5 bases and J 0 bases; bases outside gene matches: 4. The CDR3 extends over 15 amino acids. DNA of the CDR3: TGTGCCAGCAGTCTCAGACAGGGCTCCTACAATGAGCAGTTCTTC. Translation gives CASSLRQGSYNEQFF.

The V gene is TRBV10-1, the J gene TRBJ2-2, with D tentatively TRBD1 (6 bases). The CDR3 loop spans 15 amino acids. The ends were cut back, 0 bases at V and 9 bases at J, with 14 bases in the middle. In germline, CDR1 is WNHNN, CDR2 SYGVQD (reference sequence). The CDR3 spells CASSESKGVLRELFF. CDR3 coding DNA: TGCGCCAGCAGTGAGTCCAAGGGGGTGCTCAGGGAGCTGTTTTTT.

The rearrangement joins TRBV11-2 to TRBJ2-7, with 8 bases identical to TRBD2. Looked up from germline, CDR1 is SGHAT and CDR2 is FQNNGV. The ends lost 1 base at V and 4 bases at J; junction bases unmatched: 6. The CDR3 loop spans 15 amino acids. The CDR3 is CASSLVAGSGYEQYF. The CDR3, as DNA: TGTGCCAGCAGCTTAGTAGCGGGGAGCGGTTACGAGCAGTACTTC.

The J gene is TRBJ1-1, the V gene TRBV6-6, with a tentative D call TRBD1 (5 bases). Trimming left V 7 bases short and J 6 bases short, with 18 bases between. CDR1 is MNHNY and CDR2 is SVGAGI in the germline V gene (reference sequence). The CDR3 length is 14 residues. CDR3 nucleotides: TGTGCCAGCACCCCGGGGGGGGTGAGGGCTGAAGCTTTCTTT. Translating gives CASTPGGVRAEAFF.

This clone was recorded a few times. This chain connects TRBV28 to TRBJ2-7; 11 nucleotides align to TRBD2. The CDR3 consists of 15 residues. V gave up 6 bases and J gave up 3 bases; unmatched junction bases: 7. CDR1 and CDR2 (germline): MDHEN, SYDVKM. This CDR3 reads CASRKTSGRVYEQYF. In DNA, the CDR3 is TGTGCCAGCAGGAAAACTAGCGGGAGAGTCTACGAGCAGTACTTC.